The clone carrying this T cell receptor beta chain was observed a handful of times. This entry belongs to a study of blood T cell repertoires in COVID-19. Overall study: Both acute and convalescent COVID-19 samples were obtained from the United States, Italy and Spain. Sources were T cells, B-cell-depleted T cells, or PBMCs; the material itself was cDNA or gDNA.

The germline V gene has CDR1 SGHRS and CDR2 YFSETQ. This CDR3 is 14 amino acids long. V was pared by 0 bases and J by 5 bases, with 3 bases of the junction left unmatched. Original handling: Estimation of nucleated cell counts relied on the amplification of reference gene primers. Here immunoSEQ multiplex PCR was the method, and the copy in TCRdb shows in-frame clones only, minus some. V, J and clone size are those of that table, while D and trimming were read from the DNA. The table has fewer than 500,000 clones, around nine tenths seen once. The rearrangement uses TRBV5-1 and TRBJ1-2, with 8 bases matching TRBD1. The source of this sequence is a woman aged 25 to 39 with acute or convalescent COVID-19. The sample taken for sequencing was peripheral blood. The CDR3, as DNA: TGCGCCAGCAGCTTGGGACAGGGGAGTTATGGCTACACCTTC. Encoded protein: CASSLGQGSYGYTF.